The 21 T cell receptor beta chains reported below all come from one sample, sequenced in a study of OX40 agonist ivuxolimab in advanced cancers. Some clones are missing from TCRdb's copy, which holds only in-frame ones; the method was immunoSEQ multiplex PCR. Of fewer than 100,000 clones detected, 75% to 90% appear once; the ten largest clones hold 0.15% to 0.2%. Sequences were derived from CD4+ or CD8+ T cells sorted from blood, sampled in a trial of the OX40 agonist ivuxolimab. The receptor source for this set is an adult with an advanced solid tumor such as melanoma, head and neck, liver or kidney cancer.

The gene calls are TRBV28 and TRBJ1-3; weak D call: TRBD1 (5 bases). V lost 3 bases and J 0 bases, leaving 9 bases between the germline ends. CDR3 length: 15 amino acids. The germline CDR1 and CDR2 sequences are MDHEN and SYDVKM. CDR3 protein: CASSFGTTSGNTIYF. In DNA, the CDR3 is TGTGCCAGCAGTTTCGGGACTACCTCTGGAAACACCATATATTTT.

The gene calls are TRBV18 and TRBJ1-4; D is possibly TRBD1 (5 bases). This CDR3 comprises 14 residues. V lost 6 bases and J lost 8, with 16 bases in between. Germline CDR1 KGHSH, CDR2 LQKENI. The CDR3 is CASSPGQGGEKLFF. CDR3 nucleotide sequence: TGTGCCAGCTCGCCTGGGCAGGGAGGAGAAAAACTGTTTTTT. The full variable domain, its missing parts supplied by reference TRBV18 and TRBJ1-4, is NAGVMQNPRHLVRRRGQEARLRCSPMKGHSHVYWYRQLPEEGLKFMVYLQKENIIDESGMPKERFSAEFPKEGPSILRIQQVVRGDSAAYFCASSPGQGGEKLFFGSGTQLSVL.

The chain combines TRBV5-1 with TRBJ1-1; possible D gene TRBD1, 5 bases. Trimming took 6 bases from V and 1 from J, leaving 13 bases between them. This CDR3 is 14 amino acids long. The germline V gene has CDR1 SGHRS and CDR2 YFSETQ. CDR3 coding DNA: TGCGCCAGCACGTTGAAGGGGTCGAACACTGAAGCTTTCTTT. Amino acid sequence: CASTLKGSNTEAFF.

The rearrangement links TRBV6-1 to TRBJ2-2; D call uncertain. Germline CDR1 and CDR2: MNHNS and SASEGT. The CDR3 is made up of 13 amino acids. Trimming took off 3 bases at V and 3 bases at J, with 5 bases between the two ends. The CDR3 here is CASSEVDTGELFF. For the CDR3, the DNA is TGTGCCAGCAGTGAGGTTGACACCGGGGAGCTGTTTTTT.

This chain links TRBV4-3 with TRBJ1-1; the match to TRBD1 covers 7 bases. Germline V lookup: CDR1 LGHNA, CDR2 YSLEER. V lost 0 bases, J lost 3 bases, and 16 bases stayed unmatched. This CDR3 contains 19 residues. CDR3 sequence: CASSQDLSFSGGRDTEAFF. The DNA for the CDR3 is TGCGCCAGCAGCCAAGATCTGTCTTTCTCAGGGGGGCGGGACACTGAAGCTTTCTTT.

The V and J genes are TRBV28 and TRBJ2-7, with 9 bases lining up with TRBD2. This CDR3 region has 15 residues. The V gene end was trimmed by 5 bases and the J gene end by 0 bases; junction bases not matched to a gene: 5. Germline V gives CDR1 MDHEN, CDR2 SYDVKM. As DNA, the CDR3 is TGTGCCAGCAGTCACCTTAGCGGGGGCTCCTACGAGCAGTACTTC. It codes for CASSHLSGGSYEQYF.

The DNA of the CDR3 is TGCAGTGCAACGAGACTAGGCGAGCAGTACTTC. Translation gives CSATRLGEQYF. The V and J genes are TRBV20-1 and TRBJ2-7; TRBD2 is a possible D gene (6 bases). Germline lookup yields CDR1 DFQATT and CDR2 SNEGSKA (reference sequence). The CDR3 consists of 11 residues. V was clipped by 6 bases and J by 6 bases, with 12 bases between them.

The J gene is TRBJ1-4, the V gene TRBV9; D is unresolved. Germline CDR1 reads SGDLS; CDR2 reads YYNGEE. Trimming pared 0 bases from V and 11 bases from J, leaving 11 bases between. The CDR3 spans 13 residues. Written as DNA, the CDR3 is TGTGCCAGCAGCGTAGATGAATTAGGGAAACTGTTTTTT. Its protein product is CASSVDELGKLFF. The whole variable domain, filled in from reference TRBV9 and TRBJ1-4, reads DSGVTQTPKHLITATGQRVTLRCSPRSGDLSVYWYQQSLDQGLQFLIQYYNGEERAKGNILERFSAQQFPDLHSELNLSSLELGDSALYFCASSVDELGKLFFGSGTQLSVL.

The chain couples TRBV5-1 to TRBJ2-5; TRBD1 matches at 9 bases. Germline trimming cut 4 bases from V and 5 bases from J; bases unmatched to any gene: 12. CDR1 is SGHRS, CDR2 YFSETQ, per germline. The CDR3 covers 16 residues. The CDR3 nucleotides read TGCGCCAGCAGCCCGGGGCGGACAGGGGAAGGGGAGACCCAGTACTTC. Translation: CASSPGRTGEGETQYF.

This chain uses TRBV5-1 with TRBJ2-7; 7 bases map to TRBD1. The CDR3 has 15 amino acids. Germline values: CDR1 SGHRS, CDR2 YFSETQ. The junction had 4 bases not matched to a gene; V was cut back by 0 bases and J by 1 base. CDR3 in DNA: TGCGCCAGCAGCTTGGGCAGGGGGTATTCCTACGAGCAGTACTTC. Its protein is CASSLGRGYSYEQYF.

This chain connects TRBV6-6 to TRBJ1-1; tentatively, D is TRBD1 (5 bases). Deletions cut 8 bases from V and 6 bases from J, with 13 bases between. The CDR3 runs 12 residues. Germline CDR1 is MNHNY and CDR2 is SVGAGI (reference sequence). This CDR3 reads CASGTEGAEAFF. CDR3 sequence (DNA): TGTGCCAGCGGGACCGAAGGAGCTGAAGCTTTCTTT.

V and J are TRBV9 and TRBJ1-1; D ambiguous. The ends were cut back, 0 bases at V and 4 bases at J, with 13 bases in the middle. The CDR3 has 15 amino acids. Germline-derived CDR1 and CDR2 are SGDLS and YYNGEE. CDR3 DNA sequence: TGTGCCAGCAGCGTAGTTCCTGACGGGAGCACTGAAGCTTTCTTT. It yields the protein CASSVVPDGSTEAFF.

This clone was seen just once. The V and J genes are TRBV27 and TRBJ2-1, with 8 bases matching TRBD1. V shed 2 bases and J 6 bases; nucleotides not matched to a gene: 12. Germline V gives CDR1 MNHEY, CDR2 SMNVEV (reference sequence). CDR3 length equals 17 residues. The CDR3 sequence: CASSLGPRTGWVNEQFF. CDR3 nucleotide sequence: TGTGCCAGCAGTTTAGGGCCAAGGACAGGGTGGGTCAATGAGCAGTTCTTC.

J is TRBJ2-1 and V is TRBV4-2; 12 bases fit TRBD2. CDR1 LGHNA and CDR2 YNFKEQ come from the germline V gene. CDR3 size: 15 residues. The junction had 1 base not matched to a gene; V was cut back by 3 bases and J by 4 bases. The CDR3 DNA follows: TGTGCCAGCAGCCACGGGACTAGCGGGTACAATGAGCAGTTCTTC. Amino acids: CASSHGTSGYNEQFF.

The CDR3 region has the DNA TGTGCCAGCAGCTCAGGGATTGACAGGGGTGGGGCAGATACGCAGTATTTT. Its translation: CASSSGIDRGGADTQYF. V and J are TRBV28 and TRBJ2-3, with 8 bases fitting TRBD1. Germline assignment: CDR1 MDHEN and CDR2 SYDVKM. This CDR3 has 17 amino acids. J lost 4 bases, V lost 6 bases, and 15 bases had no gene match.

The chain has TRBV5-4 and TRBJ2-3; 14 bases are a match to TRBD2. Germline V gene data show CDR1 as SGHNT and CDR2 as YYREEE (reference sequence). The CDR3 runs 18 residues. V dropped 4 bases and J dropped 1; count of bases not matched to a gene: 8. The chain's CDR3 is CASSPGTSGRRRTDTQYF. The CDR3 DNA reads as TGTGCCAGCAGCCCCGGGACTAGCGGGAGAAGGCGCACAGATACGCAGTATTTT.

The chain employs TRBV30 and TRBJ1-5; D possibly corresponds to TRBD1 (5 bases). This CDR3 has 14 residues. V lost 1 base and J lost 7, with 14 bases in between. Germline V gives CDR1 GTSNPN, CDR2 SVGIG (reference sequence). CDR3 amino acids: CAWSGRGQVQPQHF. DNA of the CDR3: TGTGCCTGGAGTGGCCGGGGCCAGGTGCAGCCCCAGCATTTT.

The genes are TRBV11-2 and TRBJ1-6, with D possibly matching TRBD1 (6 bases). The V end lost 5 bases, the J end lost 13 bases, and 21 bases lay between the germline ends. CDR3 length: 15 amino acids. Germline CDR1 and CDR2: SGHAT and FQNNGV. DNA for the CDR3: TGTGCCAGCAGCCCGGGGATCCCTCAGGGGTCCCCCCTCCACTTT. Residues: CASSPGIPQGSPLHF.

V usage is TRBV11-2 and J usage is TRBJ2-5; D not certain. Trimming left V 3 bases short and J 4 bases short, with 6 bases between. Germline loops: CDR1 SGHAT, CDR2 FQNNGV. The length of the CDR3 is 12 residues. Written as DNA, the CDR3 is TGTGCCAGCAGCTTTACTCGAGAGACCCAGTACTTC. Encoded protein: CASSFTRETQYF.

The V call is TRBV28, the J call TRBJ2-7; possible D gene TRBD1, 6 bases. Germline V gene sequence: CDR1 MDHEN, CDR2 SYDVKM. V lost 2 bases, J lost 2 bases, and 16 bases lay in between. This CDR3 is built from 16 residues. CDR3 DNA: TGTGCCAGCAGTTTAAGGGGGTCGGGGATCCCCTACGAGCAGTACTTC. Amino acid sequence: CASSLRGSGIPYEQYF.

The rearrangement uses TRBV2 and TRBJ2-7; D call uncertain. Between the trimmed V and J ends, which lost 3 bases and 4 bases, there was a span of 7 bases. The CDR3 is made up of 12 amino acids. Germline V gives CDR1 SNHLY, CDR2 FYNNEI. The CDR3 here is CASSEGQYEQYF. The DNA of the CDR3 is TGTGCCAGCAGTGAGGGTCAGTACGAGCAGTACTTC.